Listed below are T cell receptor beta chains from one sample, sequenced in a study of breast tumors, draining lymph nodes, adjacent tissues. MiXCR, applied by TCRdb to the multiplex PCR reads, yields one record per CDR3 protein. The sample shows 15,000 or so distinct CDR3 sequences, around 47% of them seen only once. Sequencing used tumor-adjacent breast tissue. The receptors shown here come from a female donor with breast cancer. Some clones in this sample may be carry-over from other donors' samples. The CDR3 runs from the conserved cysteine through the conserved F or W. D genes are given only for firm matches. Where a row states a size, it is once, few, many or the class of an expanded clone; other rows omit it.

J: TRBJ2-1
D: -
V: TRBV29-1
size: many
CDR3: CSVESLSHLSGEQFF
DNA: TGCAGCGTTGAGAGTCTTTCCCACCTCTCGGGTGAGCAGTTCTTC

J: TRBJ1-5
D: TRBD1
V: TRBV7-8
size: many
CDR3: CASSLGTGDYQPQHF
DNA: TGTGCCAGCAGCTTAGGCACAGGGGATTATCAGCCCCAGCATTTT

J: TRBJ2-3
D: -
V: TRBV2
size: -
CDR3: CASSRFGERTDTQYF
DNA: TGTGCCAGCAGTCGATTTGGCGAGAGGACAGATACGCAGTATTTT

J: TRBJ2-3
D: -
V: TRBV7-3
size: -
CDR3: CASSPRRGTDTQYF
DNA: TGTGCCAGCAGCCCCCGTCGGGGCACAGATACGCAGTATTTT

J: TRBJ2-7
D: -
V: TRBV7-9
size: many
CDR3: CASSLAGTISEQYF
DNA: TGTGCCAGCAGCTTAGCAGGGACAATTAGCGAGCAGTACTTC

J: TRBJ2-7
D: -
V: TRBV20-1
size: -
CDR3: CSARVRASYEQYF
DNA: TGCAGTGCTAGGGTCCGGGCTTCCTACGAGCAGTACTTC

J: TRBJ2-3
D: -
V: TRBV9
size: once
CDR3: CASSVSSTDTQYF
DNA: TGTGCCAGCAGCGTTTCTAGCACAGATACGCAGTATTTT

J: TRBJ2-2
D: -
V: TRBV11-1
size: -
CDR3: CASSLVAGANTGELFF
DNA: TGTGCCAGCAGCTTAGTAGCTGGGGCGAACACCGGGGAGCTGTTTTTT

J: TRBJ1-2
D: -
V: TRBV20-1
size: once
CDR3: CNARDLDRERGGYTF
DNA: TGCAATGCTAGAGATCTTGACCGGGAACGGGGTGGCTACACCTTC

J: TRBJ2-7
D: TRBD1
V: TRBV7-9
size: -
CDR3: CASSSTGYGQPFEQYF
DNA: TGTGCCAGCAGCTCGACAGGGTACGGACAGCCCTTCGAGCAGTACTTC

J: TRBJ2-7
D: TRBD2
V: TRBV6-6
size: medium-sized
CDR3: CASSYGSGSNEQYF
DNA: TGTGCCAGCAGTTACGGTAGCGGGAGCAACGAGCAGTACTTC

J: TRBJ2-7
D: -
V: TRBV29-1
size: large
CDR3: CSVTGTLPYEQYF
DNA: TGCAGCGTTACCGGGACTCTCCCCTACGAGCAGTACTTC

J: TRBJ2-7
D: -
V: TRBV6-1
size: -
CDR3: CASGLGGKQYF
DNA: TGTGCCAGCGGGTTGGGTGGTAAGCAGTACTTC

J: TRBJ2-3
D: TRBD2
V: TRBV20-1
size: -
CDR3: CSAMWTSGRAGDTQYF
DNA: TGCAGTGCTATGTGGACTAGCGGGAGGGCCGGGGATACGCAGTATTTT

J: TRBJ2-4
D: -
V: TRBV6-5
size: -
CDR3: CASSPIATIQYF
DNA: TGTGCCAGCAGTCCGATAGCTACCATTCAGTACTTC

J: TRBJ2-1
D: -
V: TRBV6-5
size: -
CDR3: CASSYGRTNEQFF
DNA: TGTGCCAGCAGCTACGGAAGGACCAATGAGCAGTTCTTC

J: TRBJ2-3
D: -
V: TRBV25-1
size: medium-sized
CDR3: CASSWGDTQYF
DNA: TGTGCCAGCAGTTGGGGAGATACGCAGTATTTT

J: TRBJ2-7
D: -
V: TRBV29-1
size: -
CDR3: CSVDDGVDEQYF
DNA: TGCAGCGTTGATGACGGGGTTGACGAGCAGTACTTC

J: TRBJ1-4
D: TRBD1
V: TRBV6-4
size: many
CDR3: CASSPSGGPGEKLFF
DNA: TGTGCCAGCAGCCCCTCAGGGGGGCCGGGGGAAAAACTGTTTTTT

J: TRBJ2-7
D: -
V: TRBV20-1
size: few
CDR3: CSARIRSLPYEQYF
DNA: TGCAGTGCTAGAATCCGGTCCCTTCCGTACGAGCAGTACTTC

J: TRBJ1-5
D: TRBD1
V: TRBV3-1
size: many
CDR3: CASSQGKPGQAYYSNQPQHF
DNA: TGTGCCAGCAGCCAAGGTAAACCGGGACAGGCCTATTATAGCAATCAGCCCCAGCATTTT

J: TRBJ1-4
D: -
V: TRBV5-1
size: many
CDR3: CASSPTEGNEKLFF
DNA: TGCGCCAGCAGCCCGACGGAGGGGAATGAAAAACTGTTTTTT